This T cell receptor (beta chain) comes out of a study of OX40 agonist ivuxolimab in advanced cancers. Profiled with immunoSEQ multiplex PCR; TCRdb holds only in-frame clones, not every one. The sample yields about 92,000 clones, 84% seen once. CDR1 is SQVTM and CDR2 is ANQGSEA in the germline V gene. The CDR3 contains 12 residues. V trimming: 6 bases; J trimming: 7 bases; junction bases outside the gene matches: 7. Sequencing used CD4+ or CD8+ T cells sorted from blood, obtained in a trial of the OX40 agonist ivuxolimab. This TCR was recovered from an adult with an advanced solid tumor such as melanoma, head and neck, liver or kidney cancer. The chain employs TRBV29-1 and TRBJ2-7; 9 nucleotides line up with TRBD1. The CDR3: CSVVDRGWEQYF. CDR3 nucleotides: TGCAGCGTGGTAGACAGGGGGTGGGAGCAGTACTTC.